Presented here are 3 T cell receptor beta chains from one specimen sequenced in a study of blood T cell repertoires in COVID-19. Measured with immunoSEQ multiplex PCR; TCRdb has only the in-frame clones, and not every one. The sample shows just over 300,000 clones, 87% of them seen only once. The specimen sequenced was peripheral blood. Source of these receptors: a man in his late teens or twenties with active or convalescent COVID-19.

The genes are TRBV11-3 and TRBJ2-7; 8 nucleotides agree with TRBD2. The CDR3 is 15 amino acids. Trimming took 0 bases from V and 2 from J; bases not matched to a gene: 3. The germline V gene has CDR1 SGHNT and CDR2 YENEEA. DNA for the CDR3: TGTGCCAGCAGCTTAGAAGCGGGGGCAGCCTACGAGCAGTACTTC. Protein product: CASSLEAGAAYEQYF.

The chain has TRBV7-4 and TRBJ2-7, with no clear D. The V end lost 5 bases, the J end lost 1 base, and 18 bases lay between the germline ends. Germline V CDR1 and CDR2: SGHVT, SQSDAQ. The CDR3 consists of 16 residues. The CDR3 protein is CASSPGVPRKSYEQYF. Written as DNA, the CDR3 is TGTGCCAGCAGCCCCGGAGTGCCCAGAAAATCCTACGAGCAGTACTTC.

The CDR3 loop is CASSPDSFNSPLHF. DNA for the CDR3: TGTGCCAGCAGCCCCGACAGCTTTAATTCACCCCTCCACTTT. The chain uses TRBV6-5 and TRBJ1-6; a weak D match, TRBD1 (5 bases). The CDR3 extends over 14 amino acids. V lost 6 bases and J lost 6, with 12 bases in between. CDR1 is MNHEY and CDR2 is SVGAGI in the germline V gene.